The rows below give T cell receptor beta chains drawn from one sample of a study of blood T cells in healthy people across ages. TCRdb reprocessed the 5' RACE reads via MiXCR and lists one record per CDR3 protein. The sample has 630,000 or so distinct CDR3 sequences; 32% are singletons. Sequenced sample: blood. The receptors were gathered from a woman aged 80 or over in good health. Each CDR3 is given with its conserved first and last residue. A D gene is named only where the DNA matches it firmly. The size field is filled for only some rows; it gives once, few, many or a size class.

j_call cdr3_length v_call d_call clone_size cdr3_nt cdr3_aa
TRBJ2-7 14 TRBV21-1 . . TGTGCCAGCAGCAAGGGCAGGGTACCCTACGAGCAGTACTTC CASSKGRVPYEQYF
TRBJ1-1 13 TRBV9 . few TGTGCCAGCAGCGTACTCAACACAGGTGAAGCTTTCTTT CASSVLNTGEAFF
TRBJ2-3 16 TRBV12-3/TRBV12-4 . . TGTGCCAGCAGACGTGAACAGGGAGGGGGCACAGATACGGAATATTTT CASRREQGGGTDTEYF
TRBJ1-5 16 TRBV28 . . TGTGCCAGCAGTTTAATGGGCCCTGGGGGCAATCAGCCCCAGCATTTT CASSLMGPGGNQPQHF
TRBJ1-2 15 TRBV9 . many TGTGCCAGCAGCCGGTATAGTACAGCTAACTATGGCTACACCTTC CASSRYSTANYGYTF
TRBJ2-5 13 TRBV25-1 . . TGTGCCAGCAGCTTAGCTTCAGAAGAGACCCAGTACTTC CASSLASEETQYF
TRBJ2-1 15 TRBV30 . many TGTGCCTGGAGTGTAGGGGGGGCCTCCTACAATGAGCAGTTCTTC CAWSVGGASYNEQFF
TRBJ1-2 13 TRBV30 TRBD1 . TGTGCCTGGAGTATAACAGGGGGAAGTGGCTACACCTTC CAWSITGGSGYTF
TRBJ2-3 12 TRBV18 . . TGTGCCAGCTCCTCCCTATCCGATACGCAGTATTTT CASSSLSDTQYF
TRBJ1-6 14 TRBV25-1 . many TGTGCCAGCACTCCCACGGTAGTTAATTCACCCCTCCACTTT CASTPTVVNSPLHF
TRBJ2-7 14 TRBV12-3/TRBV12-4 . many TGTGCCAGCAGTTTCGGGAGGGGGCGGAACGAGCAGTACTTC CASSFGRGRNEQYF
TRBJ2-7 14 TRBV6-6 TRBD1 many TGTGCCAGCAGTTTTGCAGGGGGACCCTACGAGCAGTACTTC CASSFAGGPYEQYF
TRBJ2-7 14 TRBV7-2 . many TGTGCCAGCAGCCACCGCGTGCGGGTGGCCGAGCAGTACTTC CASSHRVRVAEQYF
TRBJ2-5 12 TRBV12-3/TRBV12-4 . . TGTGCCAGCAGTTTGCTTCGACCGGAGCAGTACTTC CASSLLRPEQYF
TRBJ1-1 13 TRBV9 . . TGTGCCAGCAGCGTACAGGGTAAGACTGAAGCTTTCTTT CASSVQGKTEAFF
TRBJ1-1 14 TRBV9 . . TGTGCCAGCAGCGTAGTGGGGGCTCCAGATGAAGCTTTCTTT CASSVVGAPDEAFF
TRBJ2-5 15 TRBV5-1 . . TGCGCCAGCAAGGCCATGGGTGAAGGGTCCGAGACCCAGTACTTC CASKAMGEGSETQYF
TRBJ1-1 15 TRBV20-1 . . TGCAGTGCTCGGGTCGCTGGCAGGGTTACGGCTGAAGCTTTCTTT CSARVAGRVTAEAFF
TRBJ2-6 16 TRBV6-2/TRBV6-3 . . TGTGCCAGCAGTTATGGGAGCGGAGCTGGGGCCAACGTCCTGACTTTC CASSYGSGAGANVLTF
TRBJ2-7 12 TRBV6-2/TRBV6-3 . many TGTGCCAGCAGTTACGCTCAGTACGAGCAGTACTTC CASSYAQYEQYF
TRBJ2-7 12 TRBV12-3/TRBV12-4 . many TGTGCCAGCAGTTTAACAGTCCACGAGCAGTACTTC CASSLTVHEQYF
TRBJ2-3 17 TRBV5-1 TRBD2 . TGCGCCAGCAGCTTGGCTAGCGGGGGGACTAGCACAGATACGCAGTATTTT CASSLASGGTSTDTQYF
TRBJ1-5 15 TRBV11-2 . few TGTGCCAGCAGCCCCGACGGACAGAGGAATCAGCCCCAGCATTTT CASSPDGQRNQPQHF
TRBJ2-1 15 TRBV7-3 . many TGTGCCAGCAGCTTAGTCCGGGGGGCGTGGAATGAGCAGTTCTTC CASSLVRGAWNEQFF
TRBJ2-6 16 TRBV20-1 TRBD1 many TGCAGTGCTCCCCGGGACAGGGGGCCTGGGGCCAACGTCCTGACTTTC CSAPRDRGPGANVLTF
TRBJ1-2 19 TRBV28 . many TGTGCCAGCAGTCCAACACTCGTTTTGGGGGACCTTCTTGACTATGGCTACACCTTC CASSPTLVLGDLLDYGYTF
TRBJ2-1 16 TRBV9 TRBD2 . TGTGCCACCGGGGGAGGGACTAGCGGGAGGGAGAATGAGCAGTTCTTC CATGGGTSGRENEQFF
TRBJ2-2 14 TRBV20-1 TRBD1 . TGCAGTGCTAGGGACAGGGGAAATACCGGGGAGCTGTTTTTT CSARDRGNTGELFF